This T cell receptor (beta chain) was found in a study of control samples from healthy donors and cancer patients. Profiling relied on immunoSEQ multiplex PCR, and the TCRdb table lists in-frame clones only, not all of them. Here the sample spans roughly 130,000 clones, under 95% being singletons. This CDR3 spans 16 amino acids. The V gene lost 2 bases and the J gene lost 5 bases, with 13 bases spanning the gap. Germline V lookup: CDR1 SEHNR, CDR2 FQNEAQ (reference sequence). This sequence originates from a man aged 45-65 years with head and neck cancer. The chain couples TRBV7-9 to TRBJ1-6, with D possibly TRBD1 on 6 matching bases. Input material: PBMCs. The CDR3: CASSLSYGQNNSPLHF. CDR3 bases: TGTGCCAGCAGCTTATCTTATGGACAGAATAATTCACCCCTCCACTTT.